The T cell receptor beta chain described here comes from a study of identical twins. TCRdb used MiXCR to reprocess the 5' RACE reads, holding one entry per CDR3 protein. The sample has about 920,000 distinct CDR3 sequences; 9% to 15% are singletons. The same sample was also studied in work on yellow fever vaccine responses in identical twins.

The sequenced sample consisted of PBMCs. This sequence was found in a woman aged 18 to 35 in good health.

The CDR3 sequence is CASSQVVREGRSYNEQFF. The CDR3 region has the DNA TGTGCCAGCAGCCAAGTCGTGAGGGAGGGCCGATCCTACAATGAGCAGTTCTTC. The chain has TRBV14 and TRBJ2-1; 7 nucleotides line up with TRBD2. With V trimmed by 1 base and J by 1 base, 10 bases remained unmatched. The germline gives CDR1 SGHDN, CDR2 FVKESK. CDR3 size: 18 residues.